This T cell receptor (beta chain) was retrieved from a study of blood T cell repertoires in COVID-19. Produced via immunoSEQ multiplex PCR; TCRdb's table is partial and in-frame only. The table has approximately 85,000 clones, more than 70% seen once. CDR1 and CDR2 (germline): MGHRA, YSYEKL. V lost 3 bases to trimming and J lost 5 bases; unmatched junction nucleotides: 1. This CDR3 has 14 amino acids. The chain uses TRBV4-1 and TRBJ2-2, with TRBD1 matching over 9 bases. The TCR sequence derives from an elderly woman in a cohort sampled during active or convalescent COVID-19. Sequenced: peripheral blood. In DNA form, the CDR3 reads TGCGCCAGCAGCCAGGACAGGGGAACCGGGGAGCTGTTTTTT. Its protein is CASSQDRGTGELFF.